A selection of T cell receptor beta chains follows, all from one sample in a study of T-cell memory formation after mild COVID-19. MiXCR, applied by TCRdb to the 5' RACE reads, yields one record per CDR3 protein. This sample has approximately 570,000 distinct CDR3 sequences, with 18% found just once. Sequencing was done on a sample of PBMCs or a T cell subset sorted from them (not recorded which). All receptors come from an adult woman who had mild COVID-19 (a few samples of this study predate the infection). Cell type and time point are not known. Each CDR3 is given without its conserved first and last residue. Fields, in order: V gene, clone size, D gene, J gene, CDR3 protein. A D gene is named only where the DNA matches it firmly. Some rows mark clone size as missing; the rest say once, few, many or name a class of expanded clone.

TRBV7-9,few,.,TRBJ2-7,ASSPPSVSYEQY
TRBV6-2/TRBV6-3,.,.,TRBJ2-1,ASSSVDSSYNEQF
TRBV5-1,.,.,TRBJ1-2,ASSPSRRTTNYGYT
TRBV14,.,.,TRBJ2-5,ASSQEEGWQETQY
TRBV7-6,.,.,TRBJ1-1,ASSPWGARNTEAF
TRBV24-1,few,TRBD1,TRBJ2-1,ATSEPGQAYNEQF
TRBV29-1,.,.,TRBJ1-1,SVGVVNTEAF
TRBV6-6,few,.,TRBJ2-7,ASTNSDVYEQY
TRBV6-5,few,.,TRBJ1-2,ASSLMTVNYGYT
TRBV24-1,few,.,TRBJ1-5,ATSGPNEVGGQPQH
TRBV29-1,few,TRBD2,TRBJ2-3,SVIQLAGLTDTQY
TRBV12-3/TRBV12-4,.,.,TRBJ1-5,ASSLYLGYPSNQPQH
TRBV20-1,.,TRBD2,TRBJ2-2,SARAVAGGPQVTGELF
TRBV12-3/TRBV12-4,few,.,TRBJ1-4,ASSNGRPQF
TRBV18,once,.,TRBJ1-3,ASSPLEVVSGNTIY
TRBV10-3,few,.,TRBJ2-7,AISDSQGNYEQY
TRBV7-9,.,TRBD1,TRBJ1-1,ASTAGGTREAF
TRBV5-1,.,.,TRBJ2-2,ASSLAAVSTGELF
TRBV30,few,TRBD2,TRBJ2-3,AWSGRSLAGTTDTQY
TRBV7-2,few,.,TRBJ2-5,ASSLGGVRETQY
TRBV5-1,.,TRBD1,TRBJ2-2,ASSRRTGSGELF